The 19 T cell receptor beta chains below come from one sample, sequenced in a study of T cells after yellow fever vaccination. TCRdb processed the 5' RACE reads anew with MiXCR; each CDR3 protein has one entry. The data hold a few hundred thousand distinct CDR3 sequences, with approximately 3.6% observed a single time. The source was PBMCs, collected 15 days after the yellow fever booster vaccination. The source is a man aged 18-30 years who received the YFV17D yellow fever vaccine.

As DNA, the CDR3 is TGCGCCAGCAGCTTTAGCGGGGGGGCTTTCGATGAGCAGTTCTTC. Its protein product is CASSFSGGAFDEQFF. The chain joins TRBV5-1 to TRBJ2-1, with 11 bases identical to TRBD2. Losses at the gene ends were 2 bases for V and 8 bases for J; bases not matched to a gene: 6. Germline lookup yields CDR1 SGHRS and CDR2 YFSETQ. The CDR3 has 15 amino acids.

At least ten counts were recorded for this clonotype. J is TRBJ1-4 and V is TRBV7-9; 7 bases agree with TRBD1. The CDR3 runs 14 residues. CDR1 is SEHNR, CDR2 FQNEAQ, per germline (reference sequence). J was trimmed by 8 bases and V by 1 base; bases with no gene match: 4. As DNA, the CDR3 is TGTGCCAGCAGCTTAGGACAGGGCCGGGAAAAACTGTTTTTT. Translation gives CASSLGQGREKLFF.

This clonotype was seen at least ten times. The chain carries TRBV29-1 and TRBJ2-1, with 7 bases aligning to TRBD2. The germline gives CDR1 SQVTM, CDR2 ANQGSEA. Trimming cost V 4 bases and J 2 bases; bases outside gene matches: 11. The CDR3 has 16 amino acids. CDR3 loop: CSVASSGGIAYNEQFF. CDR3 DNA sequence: TGCAGCGTTGCGAGCTCCGGGGGGATCGCCTACAATGAGCAGTTCTTC.

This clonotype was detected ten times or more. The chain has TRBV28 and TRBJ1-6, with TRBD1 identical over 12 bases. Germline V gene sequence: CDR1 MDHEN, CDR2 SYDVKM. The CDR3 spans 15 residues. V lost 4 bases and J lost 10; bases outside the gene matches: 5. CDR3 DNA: TGTGCCAGCAGTTCGGGACAGGGGGCGAGGTCACCCCTCCACTTT. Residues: CASSSGQGARSPLHF.

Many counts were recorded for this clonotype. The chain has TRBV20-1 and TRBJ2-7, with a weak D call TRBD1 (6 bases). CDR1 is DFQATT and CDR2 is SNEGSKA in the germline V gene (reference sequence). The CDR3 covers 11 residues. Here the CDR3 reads CPPGQTTEQYV. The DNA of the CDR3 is TGCCCGCCCGGACAGACTACGGAGCAGTACGTC.

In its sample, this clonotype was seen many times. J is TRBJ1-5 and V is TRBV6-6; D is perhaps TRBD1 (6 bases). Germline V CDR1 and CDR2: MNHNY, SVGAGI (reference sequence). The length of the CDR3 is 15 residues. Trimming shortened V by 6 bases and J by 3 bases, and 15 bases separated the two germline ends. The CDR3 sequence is CASSLRNRDNQPQHF. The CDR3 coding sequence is TGTGCCAGCAGCCTCCGGAACAGGGACAATCAGCCCCAGCATTTT.

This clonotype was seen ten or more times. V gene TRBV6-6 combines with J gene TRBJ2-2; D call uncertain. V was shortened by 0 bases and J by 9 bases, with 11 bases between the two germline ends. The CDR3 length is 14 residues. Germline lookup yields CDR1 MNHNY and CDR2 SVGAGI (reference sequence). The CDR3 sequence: CASSYSANARELFF. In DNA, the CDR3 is TGTGCCAGCAGTTACTCGGCCAACGCCCGGGAGCTGTTTTTT.

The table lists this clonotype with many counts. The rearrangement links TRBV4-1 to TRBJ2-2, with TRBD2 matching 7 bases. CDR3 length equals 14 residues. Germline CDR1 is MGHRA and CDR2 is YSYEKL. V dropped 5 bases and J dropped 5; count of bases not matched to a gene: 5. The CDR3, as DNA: TGCGCCAGCAGCTCCCGGGACTATACCGGGGAGCTGTTTTTT. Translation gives CASSSRDYTGELFF.

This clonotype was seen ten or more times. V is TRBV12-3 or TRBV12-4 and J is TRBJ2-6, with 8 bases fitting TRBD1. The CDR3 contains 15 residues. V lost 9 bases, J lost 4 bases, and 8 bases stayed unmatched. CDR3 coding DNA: TGTGCCAGTCGGACAGGGCCAGGAGGGGCCAACGTCCTGACTTTC. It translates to CASRTGPGGANVLTF.

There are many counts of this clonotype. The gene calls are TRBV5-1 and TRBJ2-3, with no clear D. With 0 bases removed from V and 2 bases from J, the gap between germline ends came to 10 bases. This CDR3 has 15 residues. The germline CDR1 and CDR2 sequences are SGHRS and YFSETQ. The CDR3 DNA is TGCGCCAGCAGCTTGGCCAGGCCGACCACAGATACGCAGTATTTT. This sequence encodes CASSLARPTTDTQYF.

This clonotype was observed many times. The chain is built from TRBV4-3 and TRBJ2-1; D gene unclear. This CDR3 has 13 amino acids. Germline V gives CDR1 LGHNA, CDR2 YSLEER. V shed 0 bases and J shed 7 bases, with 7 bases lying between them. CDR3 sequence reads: CASSQEGWNEQFF. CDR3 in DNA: TGCGCCAGCAGCCAAGAGGGGTGGAATGAGCAGTTCTTC.

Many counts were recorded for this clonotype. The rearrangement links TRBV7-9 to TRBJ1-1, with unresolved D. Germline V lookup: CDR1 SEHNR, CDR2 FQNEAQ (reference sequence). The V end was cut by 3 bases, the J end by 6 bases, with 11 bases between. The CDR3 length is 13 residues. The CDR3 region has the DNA TGTGCCAGCAGCTTGAGGGTCACGGCTGAAGCTTTCTTT. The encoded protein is CASSLRVTAEAFF. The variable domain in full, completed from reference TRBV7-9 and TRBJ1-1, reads DTGVSQNPRHKITKRGQNVTFRCDPISEHNRLYWYRQTLGQGPEFLTYFQNEAQLEKSRLLSDRFSAERPKGSFSTLEIQRTEQGDSAMYLCASSLRVTAEAFFGQGTRLTVV.

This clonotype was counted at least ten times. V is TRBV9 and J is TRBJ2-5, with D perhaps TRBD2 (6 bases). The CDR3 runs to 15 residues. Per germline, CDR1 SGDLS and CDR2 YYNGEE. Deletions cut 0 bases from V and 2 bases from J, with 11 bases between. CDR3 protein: CASSVVSGGQETQYF. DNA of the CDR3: TGTGCCAGCAGCGTAGTCAGCGGAGGGCAAGAGACCCAGTACTTC.

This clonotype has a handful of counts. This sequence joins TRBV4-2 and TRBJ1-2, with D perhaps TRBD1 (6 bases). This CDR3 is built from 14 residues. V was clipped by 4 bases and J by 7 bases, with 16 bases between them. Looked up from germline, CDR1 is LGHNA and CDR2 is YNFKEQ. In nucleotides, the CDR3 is TGTGCCAGCAGCCCACAGGGTTTAAGGATTGGCTACACCTTC. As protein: CASSPQGLRIGYTF.

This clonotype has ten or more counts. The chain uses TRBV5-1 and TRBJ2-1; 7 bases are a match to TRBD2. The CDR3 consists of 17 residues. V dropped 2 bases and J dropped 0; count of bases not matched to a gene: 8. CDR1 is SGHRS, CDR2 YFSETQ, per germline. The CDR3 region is CASSFMGGRSSYNEQFF. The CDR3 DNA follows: TGCGCCAGCAGCTTTATGGGGGGGAGGAGCTCCTACAATGAGCAGTTCTTC.

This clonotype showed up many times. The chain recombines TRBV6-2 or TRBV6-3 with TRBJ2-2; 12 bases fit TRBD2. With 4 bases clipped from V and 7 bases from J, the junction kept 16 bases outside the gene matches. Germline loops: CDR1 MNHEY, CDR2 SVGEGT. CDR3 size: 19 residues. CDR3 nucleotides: TGTGCCAGCAGTTCACTCCCGACTAGCGGGGGCCTCGTTATCGGGGAGCTGTTTTTT. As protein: CASSSLPTSGGLVIGELFF.

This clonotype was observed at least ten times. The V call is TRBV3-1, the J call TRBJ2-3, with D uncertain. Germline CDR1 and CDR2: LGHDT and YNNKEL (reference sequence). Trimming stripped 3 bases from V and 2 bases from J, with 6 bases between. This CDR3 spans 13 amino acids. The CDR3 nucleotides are TGTGCCAGCAGCCAGTCATACACAGATACGCAGTATTTT. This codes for CASSQSYTDTQYF.

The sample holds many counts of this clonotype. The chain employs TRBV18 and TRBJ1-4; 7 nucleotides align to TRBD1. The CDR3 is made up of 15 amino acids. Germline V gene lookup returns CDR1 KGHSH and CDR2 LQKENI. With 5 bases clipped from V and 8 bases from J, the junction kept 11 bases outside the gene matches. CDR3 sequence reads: CASSAGTVLGEKLFF. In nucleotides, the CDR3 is TGTGCCAGCTCAGCCGGGACAGTCCTCGGGGAAAAACTGTTTTTT.

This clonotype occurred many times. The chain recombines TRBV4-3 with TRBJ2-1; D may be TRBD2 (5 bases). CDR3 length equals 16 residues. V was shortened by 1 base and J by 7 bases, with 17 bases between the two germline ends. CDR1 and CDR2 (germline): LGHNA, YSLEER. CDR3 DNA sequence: TGCGCCAGCAGCCAAGGTGCGAGGGCGCCGGGAAATGAGCAGTTCTTC. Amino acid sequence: CASSQGARAPGNEQFF.